The 13 T cell receptor beta chains reported below all come from one sample, sequenced in a study of CD8 T cells in Susac syndrome. With random hexamers, roughly 0.5 to 1 ug RNA was reverse transcribed. TCRdb ran MiXCR on the immunoSEQ multiplex PCR reads and lists one entry per CDR3 protein. Of about 84,000 distinct CDR3 sequences in the sample, 90% to 95% were seen once. Sequencing was performed on CD8+ T cells from PBMCs. Every receptor here comes from a human donor in good health.

The rearrangement uses TRBV6-1 and TRBJ2-7, with D perhaps TRBD1 (5 bases). With 8 bases removed from V and 2 bases from J, the gap between germline ends came to 16 bases. CDR1 is MNHNS and CDR2 is SASEGT in the germline V gene. This CDR3 comprises 14 residues. CDR3 sequence: CASRDHGHPYEQYF. In DNA form, the CDR3 reads TGTGCCAGCCGAGATCACGGACACCCCTACGAGCAGTACTTC.

The V gene is TRBV19, the J gene TRBJ2-7, with 9 bases lining up with TRBD2. V shed 5 bases, J shed 3 bases, and the junction held 8 bases outside the gene matches. Germline V gives CDR1 LNHDA, CDR2 SQIVND (reference sequence). This CDR3 region has 15 residues. CDR3 sequence: CASSLAGVSDYEQYF. CDR3 in DNA: TGTGCCAGTAGTTTAGCGGGGGTGTCTGACTACGAGCAGTACTTC. The whole variable domain, remainder taken from reference TRBV19 and TRBJ2-7, is DGGITQSPKYLFRKEGQNVTLSCEQNLNHDAMYWYRQDPGQGLRLIYYSQIVNDFQKGDIAEGYSVSREKKESFPLTVTSAQKNPTAFYLCASSLAGVSDYEQYFGPGTRLTVT.

The J gene is TRBJ2-7, the V gene TRBV24-1, with TRBD1 matching 8 bases. After removal of 7 bases from V and 1 base from J, the junction contained 8 bases not matched to a gene. This CDR3 region has 15 residues. CDR1 KGHDR and CDR2 SFDVKD come from the germline V gene. CDR3 nucleotides: TGTGCCACCAGGACCCGGACAGGGTTATCCTACGAGCAGTACTTC. This translates into CATRTRTGLSYEQYF.

The rearrangement links TRBV4-2 to TRBJ1-2, with 9 bases matching TRBD1. CDR1 and CDR2 (germline): LGHNA, YNFKEQ. The CDR3 has 17 amino acids. Trimming cost V 0 bases and J 6 bases; bases outside gene matches: 11. CDR3 in amino acids: CASSQEGPGQGRDGYTF. The CDR3 region has the DNA TGTGCCAGCAGCCAAGAAGGTCCGGGACAGGGTAGGGATGGCTACACCTTC.

This rearrangement joins TRBV9 to TRBJ2-3, with D maybe TRBD1 (5 bases). CDR3 length: 14 residues. The V gene lost 2 bases and the J gene lost 2 bases, with 9 bases spanning the gap. Germline V gene data show CDR1 as SGDLS and CDR2 as YYNGEE. The CDR3 nucleotides are TGTGCCAGCAGCGTGGGGCTACTCACAGATACGCAGTATTTT. This codes for CASSVGLLTDTQYF.

This chain connects TRBV13 to TRBJ2-7, with 10 bases aligning to TRBD2. Trimming removed 4 bases from V and 2 bases from J; junction bases left unmatched: 5. The CDR3 spans 15 residues. Germline values: CDR1 PRHDT, CDR2 FYEKMQ (reference sequence). In nucleotides, the CDR3 is TGTGCCAGCAGCTCCGCCGGGACTAGCGCCTACGAGCAGTACTTC. It is translated as CASSSAGTSAYEQYF.

The V call is TRBV5-6, the J call TRBJ2-7; D remains ambiguous. The germline V and J ends were trimmed by 2 bases and 2 bases, with 5 bases remaining between them. CDR1 is SGHDT, CDR2 YYEEEE, per germline. CDR3 length: 12 residues. For the CDR3, the DNA is TGTGCCAGCAGCTTCTTGACCTACGAGCAGTACTTC. This encodes CASSFLTYEQYF.

The chain employs TRBV20-1 and TRBJ1-1; tentatively, D is TRBD1 (5 bases). V was shortened by 3 bases and J by 3 bases, with 8 bases between the two germline ends. This CDR3 comprises 12 residues. Germline V lookup: CDR1 DFQATT, CDR2 SNEGSKA (reference sequence). The CDR3 bases are TGCAGTGCTAGTCTGGGGGACACTGAAGCTTTCTTT. Its protein is CSASLGDTEAFF.

The gene calls are TRBV9 and TRBJ2-7, with D unresolved. This CDR3 is built from 15 residues. Germline V CDR1 and CDR2: SGDLS, YYNGEE. V gave up 4 bases and J gave up 6 bases, with 20 bases separating them. CDR3 region: CASSPFDQIPGEQYF. For the CDR3, the DNA is TGTGCCAGCAGCCCCTTTGATCAGATTCCCGGCGAGCAGTACTTC.

The chain has TRBV3-1 and TRBJ1-1, with a weak D call TRBD1 (5 bases). V was shortened by 5 bases and J by 4 bases, with 11 bases between the two germline ends. This CDR3 spans 13 amino acids. Germline-derived CDR1 and CDR2 are LGHDT and YNNKEL (reference sequence). The CDR3 here is CASSLTGTTEAFF. CDR3 nucleotide sequence: TGTGCCAGCAGCTTAACAGGAACCACTGAAGCTTTCTTT.

This chain connects TRBV21-1 to TRBJ1-6; the DNA was not used to check the table's D call, TRBD1. TRBV21-1 is termed a pseudogene. The CDR3 runs to 19 residues. CDR3 nucleotides: TGTGCCAGCAGCAAAAGTTTTCCCCAGGGACCGCCGGAATTCAGGGCCCTCCACTTT. It encodes CASSKSFPQGPPEFRALHF.

The V and J genes are TRBV19 and TRBJ2-7; D gene ambiguous. Germline V CDR1 and CDR2: LNHDA, SQIVND (reference sequence). V lost 5 bases to trimming and J lost 9 bases, with 14 bases between them. The CDR3 has 12 residues. CDR3 in amino acids: CASSHQGKVQYF. The CDR3 region has the DNA TGTGCCAGTAGTCATCAAGGAAAGGTGCAGTACTTC.

V is TRBV30 and J is TRBJ2-5, with D perhaps matching TRBD1 (5 bases). CDR1 is GTSNPN and CDR2 is SVGIG in the germline V gene (reference sequence). The CDR3 is made up of 12 amino acids. The V gene lost 5 bases and the J gene lost 7 bases, with 14 bases spanning the gap. The CDR3 nucleotides read TGTGCCTGGGGACCCGACAGAAGGACCCAGTACTTC. Protein: CAWGPDRRTQYF.